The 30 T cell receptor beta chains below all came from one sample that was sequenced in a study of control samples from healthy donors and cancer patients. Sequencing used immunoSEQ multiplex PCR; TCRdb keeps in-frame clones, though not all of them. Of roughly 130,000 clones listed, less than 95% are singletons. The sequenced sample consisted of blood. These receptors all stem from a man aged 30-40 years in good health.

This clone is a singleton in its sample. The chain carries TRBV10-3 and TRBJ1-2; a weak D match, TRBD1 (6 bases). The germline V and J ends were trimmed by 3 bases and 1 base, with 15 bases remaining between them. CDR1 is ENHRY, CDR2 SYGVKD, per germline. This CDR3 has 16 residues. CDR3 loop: CAISDPTGGGNYGYTF. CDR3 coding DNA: TGTGCCATCAGTGACCCAACCGGGGGCGGTAACTATGGCTACACCTTC.

The DNA of the CDR3 is TGTGCCAGCAGTGAATATACGGGAGAGCTCCAGCATTTT. Amino acid sequence: CASSEYTGELQHF. V and J are TRBV25-1 and TRBJ1-5; no definite D call. V gave up 0 bases and J gave up 12 bases, with 12 bases separating them. The germline CDR1 and CDR2 sequences are MGHDK and SYGVNS. This CDR3 is built from 13 residues.

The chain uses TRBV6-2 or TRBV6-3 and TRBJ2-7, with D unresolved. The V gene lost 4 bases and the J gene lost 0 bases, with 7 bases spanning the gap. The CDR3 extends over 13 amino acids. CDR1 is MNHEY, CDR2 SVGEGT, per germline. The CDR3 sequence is CASSWGFSYEQYF. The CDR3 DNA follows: TGTGCCAGCAGTTGGGGATTCTCCTACGAGCAGTACTTC.

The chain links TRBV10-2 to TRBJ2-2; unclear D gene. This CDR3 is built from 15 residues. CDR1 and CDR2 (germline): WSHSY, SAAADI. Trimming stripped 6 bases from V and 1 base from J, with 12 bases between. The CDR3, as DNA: TGCGCCAGCAGAGGGTTGGGCAAGAACACCGGGGAGCTGTTTTTT. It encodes CASRGLGKNTGELFF.

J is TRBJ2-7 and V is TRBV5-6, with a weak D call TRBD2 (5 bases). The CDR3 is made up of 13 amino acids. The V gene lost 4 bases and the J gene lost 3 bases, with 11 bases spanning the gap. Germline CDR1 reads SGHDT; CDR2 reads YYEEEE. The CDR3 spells CASSGTGIYEQYF. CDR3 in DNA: TGTGCCAGCAGCGGAACGGGGATCTACGAGCAGTACTTC.

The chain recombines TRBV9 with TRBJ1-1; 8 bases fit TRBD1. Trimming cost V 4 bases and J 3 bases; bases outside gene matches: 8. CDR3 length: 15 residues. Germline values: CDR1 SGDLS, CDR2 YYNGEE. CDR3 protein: CASSSRGLRDTEAFF. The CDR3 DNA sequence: TGTGCCAGCAGCTCCAGGGGGCTGAGGGACACTGAAGCTTTCTTT.

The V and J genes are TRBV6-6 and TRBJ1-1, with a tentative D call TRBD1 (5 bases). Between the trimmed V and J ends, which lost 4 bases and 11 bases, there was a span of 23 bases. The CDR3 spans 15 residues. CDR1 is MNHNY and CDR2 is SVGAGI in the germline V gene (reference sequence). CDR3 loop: CASSSTGGTVGVAFF. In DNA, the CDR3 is TGTGCCAGCAGTTCTACCGGGGGGACGGTGGGGGTTGCTTTCTTT.

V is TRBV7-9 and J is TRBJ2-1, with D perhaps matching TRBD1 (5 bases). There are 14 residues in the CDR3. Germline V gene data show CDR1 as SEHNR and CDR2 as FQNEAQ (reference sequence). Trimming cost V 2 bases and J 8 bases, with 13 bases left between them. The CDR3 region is CASSLNPRADEQFF. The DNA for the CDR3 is TGTGCCAGCAGCTTAAACCCCAGGGCGGATGAGCAGTTCTTC.

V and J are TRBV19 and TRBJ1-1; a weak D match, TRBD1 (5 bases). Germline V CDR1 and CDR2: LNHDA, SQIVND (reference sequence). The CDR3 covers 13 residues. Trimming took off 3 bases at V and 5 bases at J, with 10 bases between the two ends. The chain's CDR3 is CASSIVDRTEAFF. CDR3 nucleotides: TGTGCCAGTAGTATTGTAGACAGAACTGAAGCTTTCTTT.

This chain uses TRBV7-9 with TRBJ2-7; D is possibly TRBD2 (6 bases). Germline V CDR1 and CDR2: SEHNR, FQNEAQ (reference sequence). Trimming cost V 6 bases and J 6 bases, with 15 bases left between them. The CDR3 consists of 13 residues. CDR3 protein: CASSLGGRFEQYF. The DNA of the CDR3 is TGTGCCAGCAGTCTCGGGGGAAGGTTCGAGCAGTACTTC.

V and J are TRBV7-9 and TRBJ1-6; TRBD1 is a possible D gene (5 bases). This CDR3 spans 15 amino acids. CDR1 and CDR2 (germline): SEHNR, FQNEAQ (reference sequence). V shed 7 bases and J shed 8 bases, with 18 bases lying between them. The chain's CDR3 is CASNTGRGRDSPLHF. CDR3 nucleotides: TGTGCCAGCAACACGGGGAGGGGACGGGATTCACCCCTCCACTTT.

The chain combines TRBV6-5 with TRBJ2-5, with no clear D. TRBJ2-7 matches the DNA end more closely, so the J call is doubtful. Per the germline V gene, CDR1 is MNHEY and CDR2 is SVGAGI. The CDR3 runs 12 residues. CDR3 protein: CASSRSSYEQYF. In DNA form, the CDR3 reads TGTGCCAGCAGTAGGTCTTCCTACGAGCAGTACTTC.

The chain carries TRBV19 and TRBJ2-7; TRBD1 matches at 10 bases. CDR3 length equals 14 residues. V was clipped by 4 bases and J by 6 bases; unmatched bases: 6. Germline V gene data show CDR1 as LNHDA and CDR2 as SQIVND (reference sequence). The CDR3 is CASSREGQGTEQYF. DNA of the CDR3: TGTGCCAGTAGTAGAGAGGGACAGGGGACCGAGCAGTACTTC.

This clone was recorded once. CDR3 sequence reads: CASSIPKGFGNPRQPQHF. In DNA, the CDR3 is TGTGCCAGTAGTATCCCTAAAGGGTTCGGGAACCCGCGCCAGCCCCAGCATTTT. The chain employs TRBV19 and TRBJ1-5; D not resolved. Per the germline V gene, CDR1 is LNHDA and CDR2 is SQIVND (reference sequence). The CDR3 spans 18 residues. Trimming left V 3 bases short and J 7 bases short, with 25 bases between. Variable domain in full (rest from reference TRBV19 and TRBJ1-5): DGGITQSPKYLFRKEGQNVTLSCEQNLNHDAMYWYRQDPGQGLRLIYYSQIVNDFQKGDIAEGYSVSREKKESFPLTVTSAQKNPTAFYLCASSIPKGFGNPRQPQHFGDGTRLSIL.

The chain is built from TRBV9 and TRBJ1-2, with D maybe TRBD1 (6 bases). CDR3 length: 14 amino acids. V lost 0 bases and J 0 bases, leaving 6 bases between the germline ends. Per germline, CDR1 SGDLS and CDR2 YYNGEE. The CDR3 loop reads CASSVGQANYGYTF. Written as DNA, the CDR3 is TGTGCCAGCAGCGTAGGACAGGCTAACTATGGCTACACCTTC.

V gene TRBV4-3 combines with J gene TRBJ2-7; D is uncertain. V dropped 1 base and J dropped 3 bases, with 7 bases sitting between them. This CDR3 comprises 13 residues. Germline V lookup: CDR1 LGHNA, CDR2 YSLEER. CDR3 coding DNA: TGCGCCAGCAGCCAAGCCTCCGACTACGAGCAGTACTTC. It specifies CASSQASDYEQYF.

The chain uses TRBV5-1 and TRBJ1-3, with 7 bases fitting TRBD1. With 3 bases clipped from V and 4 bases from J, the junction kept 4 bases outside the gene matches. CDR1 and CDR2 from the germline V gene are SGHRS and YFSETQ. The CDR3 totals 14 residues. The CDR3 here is CASSSGTVGNTIYF. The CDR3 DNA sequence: TGCGCCAGCAGCTCCGGGACAGTAGGAAACACCATATATTTT.

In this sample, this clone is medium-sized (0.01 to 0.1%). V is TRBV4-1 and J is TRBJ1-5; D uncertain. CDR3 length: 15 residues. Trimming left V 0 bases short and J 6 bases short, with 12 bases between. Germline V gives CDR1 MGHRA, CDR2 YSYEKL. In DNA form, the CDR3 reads TGCGCCAGCAGCCAAGATAAGGCGTTGGCTCAGCCCCAGCATTTT. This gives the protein CASSQDKALAQPQHF.

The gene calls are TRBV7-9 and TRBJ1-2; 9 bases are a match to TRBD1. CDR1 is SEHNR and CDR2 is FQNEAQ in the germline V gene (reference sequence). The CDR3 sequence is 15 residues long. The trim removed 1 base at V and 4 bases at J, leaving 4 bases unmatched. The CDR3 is CASSLGQQGAYGYTF. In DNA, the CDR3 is TGTGCCAGCAGCTTAGGTCAACAGGGGGCCTATGGCTACACCTTC.

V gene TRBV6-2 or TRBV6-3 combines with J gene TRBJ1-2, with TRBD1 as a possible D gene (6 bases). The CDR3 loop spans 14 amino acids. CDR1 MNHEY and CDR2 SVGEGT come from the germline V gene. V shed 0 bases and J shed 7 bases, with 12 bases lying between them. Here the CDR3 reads CASSYSRTESGYTF. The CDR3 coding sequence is TGTGCCAGCAGTTACTCAAGGACAGAGAGTGGCTACACCTTC.

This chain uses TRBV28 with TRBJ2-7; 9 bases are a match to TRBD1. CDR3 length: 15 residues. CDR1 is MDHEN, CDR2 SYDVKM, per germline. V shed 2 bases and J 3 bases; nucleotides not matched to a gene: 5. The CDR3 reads CASSLGTGLNYEQYF. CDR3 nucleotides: TGTGCCAGCAGTTTAGGGACAGGGTTGAACTACGAGCAGTACTTC. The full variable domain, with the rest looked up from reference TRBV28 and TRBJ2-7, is DVKVTQSSRYLVKRTGEKVFLECVQDMDHENMFWYRQDPGLGLRLIYFSYDVKMKEKGDIPEGYSVSREKKERFSLILESASTNQTSMYLCASSLGTGLNYEQYFGPGTRLTVT.

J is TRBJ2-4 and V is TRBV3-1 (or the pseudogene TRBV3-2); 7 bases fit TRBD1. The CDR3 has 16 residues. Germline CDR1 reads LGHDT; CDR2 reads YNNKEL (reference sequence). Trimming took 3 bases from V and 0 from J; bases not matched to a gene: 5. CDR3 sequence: CASSHRDRLAKNIQYF. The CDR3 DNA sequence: TGTGCCAGCAGCCACCGGGACAGACTAGCCAAAAACATTCAGTACTTC.

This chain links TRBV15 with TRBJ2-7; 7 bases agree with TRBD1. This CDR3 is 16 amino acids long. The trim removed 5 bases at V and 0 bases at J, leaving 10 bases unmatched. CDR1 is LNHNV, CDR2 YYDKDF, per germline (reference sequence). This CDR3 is CATSPTTGDLSYEQYF. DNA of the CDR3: TGTGCCACCAGCCCCACCACAGGGGACCTCTCCTACGAGCAGTACTTC.

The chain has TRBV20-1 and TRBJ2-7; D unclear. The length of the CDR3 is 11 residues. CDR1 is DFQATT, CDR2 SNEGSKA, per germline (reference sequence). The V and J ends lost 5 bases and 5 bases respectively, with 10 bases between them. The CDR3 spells CSAWRGNEQYF. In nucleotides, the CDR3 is TGCAGTGCTTGGCGAGGTAACGAGCAGTACTTC.

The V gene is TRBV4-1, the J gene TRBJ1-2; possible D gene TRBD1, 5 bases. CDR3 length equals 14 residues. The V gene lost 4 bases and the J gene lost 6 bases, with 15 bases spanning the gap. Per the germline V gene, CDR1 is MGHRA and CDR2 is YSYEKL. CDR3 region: CASSRRQTQDGYTF. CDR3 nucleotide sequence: TGCGCCAGCAGCCGCAGACAGACCCAGGATGGCTACACCTTC.

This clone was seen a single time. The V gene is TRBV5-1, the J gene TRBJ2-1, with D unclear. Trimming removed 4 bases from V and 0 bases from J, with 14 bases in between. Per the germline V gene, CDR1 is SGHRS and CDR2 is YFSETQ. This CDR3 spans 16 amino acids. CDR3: CASSSGRLSSYNEQFF. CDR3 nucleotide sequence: TGCGCCAGCAGCAGTGGAAGACTTAGCTCCTACAATGAGCAGTTCTTC.

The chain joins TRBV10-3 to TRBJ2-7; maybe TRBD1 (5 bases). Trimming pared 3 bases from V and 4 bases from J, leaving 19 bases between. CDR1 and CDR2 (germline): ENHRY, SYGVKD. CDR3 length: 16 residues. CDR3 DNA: TGTGCCATCAGTGAAACAGGTCCGCCGGGCAGATACGAGCAGTACTTC. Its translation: CAISETGPPGRYEQYF.

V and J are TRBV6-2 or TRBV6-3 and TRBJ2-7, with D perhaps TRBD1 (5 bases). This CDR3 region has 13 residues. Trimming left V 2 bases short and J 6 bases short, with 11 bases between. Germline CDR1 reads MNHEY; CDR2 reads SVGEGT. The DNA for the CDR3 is TGTGCCAGCAGTTACGAGCAGGGTAGCGAGCAGTACTTC. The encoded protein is CASSYEQGSEQYF.

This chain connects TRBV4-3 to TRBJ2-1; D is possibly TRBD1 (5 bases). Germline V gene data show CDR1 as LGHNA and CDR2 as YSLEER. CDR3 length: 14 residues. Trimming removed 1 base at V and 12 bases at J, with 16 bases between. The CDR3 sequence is CASSQGIGARGQFF. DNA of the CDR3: TGCGCCAGCAGCCAAGGAATAGGGGCCCGAGGGCAGTTCTTC.

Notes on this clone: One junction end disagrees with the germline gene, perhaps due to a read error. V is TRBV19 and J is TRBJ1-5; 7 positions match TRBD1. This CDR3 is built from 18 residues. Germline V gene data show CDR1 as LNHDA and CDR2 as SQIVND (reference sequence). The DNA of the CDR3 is TGTGCCAATAGTATAGATCGGGACAGTGGTAATAGCAATCAGCCCCAGCATTTT. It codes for CANSIDRDSGNSNQPQHF.